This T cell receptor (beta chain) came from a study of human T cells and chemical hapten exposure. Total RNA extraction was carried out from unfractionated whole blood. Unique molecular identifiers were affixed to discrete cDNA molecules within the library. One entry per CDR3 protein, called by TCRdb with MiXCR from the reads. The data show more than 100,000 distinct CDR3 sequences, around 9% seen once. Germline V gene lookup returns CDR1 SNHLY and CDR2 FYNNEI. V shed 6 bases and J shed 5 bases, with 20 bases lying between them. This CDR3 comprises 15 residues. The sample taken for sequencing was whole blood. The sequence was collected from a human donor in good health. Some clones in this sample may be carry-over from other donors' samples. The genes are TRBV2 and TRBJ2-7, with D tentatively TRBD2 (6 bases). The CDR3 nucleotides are TGTGCCAGCAGCAACCGCGGGACTGTTGGCCACGAGCAGTACTTC. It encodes CASSNRGTVGHEQYF.